This TCR beta chain was sequenced in a study of early T cells in non-severe SARS-CoV-2 infection. Study summary: Sequencing of unsorted whole blood was done on bulk RNA, leaving chains unpaired. Study-wide results and caveats: The study's VDJdb matching favored anti-spike CD8 responses and missed private and CD4 specificities.

Unique molecular identifiers were attached to individual cDNA molecules. TCRdb reanalysed the 5' RACE reads using MiXCR and keeps one entry per CDR3 protein. The sample has about 80,000 distinct CDR3 sequences; over 9.5% are singletons. Trimming took 3 bases from V and 6 from J, leaving 9 bases between them. The V gene's germline CDR1 is SGHTA and CDR2 FQGNSA. The CDR3 spans 14 residues. This clonotype has at least ten counts. No antigen is known for it. The rearrangement uses TRBV7-2 and TRBJ1-6; D is undetermined. This clonotype was sampled from an adult who was a healthcare worker with PCR-confirmed SARS-CoV-2 infection or an uninfected control (not recorded which). Sequenced material: whole blood. The CDR3 sequence: CASSFRRINSPLHF. CDR3 nucleotides: TGTGCCAGCAGCTTTCGGCGGATTAATTCACCCCTCCACTTT. The entire variable domain, with the rest obtained from reference TRBV7-2 and TRBJ1-6, is as follows: GAGVSQSPSNKVTEKGKDVELRCDPISGHTALYWYRQSLGQGLEFLIYFQGNSAPDKSGLPSDRFSAERTGGSVSTLTIQRTQQEDSAVYLCASSFRRINSPLHFGNGTRLTVT.